This entry lists 20 T cell receptor beta chains sequenced from one sample in a study of regulatory T cells in long-lasting Graves disease. Specified time point: newly diagnosed GD, antithyroid drugs for less than 3 months. Extracted RNA from PBMCs served as the source of the TCR library. Construction of the TCR beta libraries employed iRepertoire HTBI primers in conjunction with Arm-PCR of CDR3 regions. One entry per CDR3 protein, called by TCRdb with MiXCR from the multiplex PCR reads. The sample has approximately 460,000 distinct CDR3 sequences; roughly 17% are singletons. The sample was also linked to a second study, of T cells in Graves' hyperthyroidism and ophthalmopathy.

Sequencing was performed on peripheral blood mononuclear cells (PBMCs), taken at new diagnosis, from a patient treated with antithyroid drugs. The receptors shown here come from a woman aged 30 to 39 with Graves disease.

This clonotype was detected many times. V usage is TRBV15 and J usage is TRBJ2-3, with TRBD2 identical over 9 bases. There are 18 residues in the CDR3. The V segment lost 0 bases and the J segment 0 bases; nucleotides outside the gene matches: 7. Germline CDR1 and CDR2: LNHNV and YYDKDF (reference sequence). CDR3 DNA sequence: TGTGCCACCAGCAGAGATCGAGTGACTAGCGGCAGCACAGATACGCAGTATTTT. Translation: CATSRDRVTSGSTDTQYF.

This clonotype has ten or more counts. The chain uses TRBV2 and TRBJ2-5; possible D gene TRBD2, 6 bases. CDR1 and CDR2 (germline): SNHLY, FYNNEI. Trimming stripped 6 bases from V and 13 bases from J, with 15 bases between. The CDR3 length is 11 residues. The CDR3 DNA follows: TGTGCCAGCAGGGAGGGGAAGTTGACGTACTTC. Translating gives CASREGKLTYF.

This clonotype has ten or more counts. This sequence joins TRBV29-1 and TRBJ2-5; 7 nucleotides line up with TRBD2. The ends lost 6 bases at V and 4 bases at J; junction bases unmatched: 5. There are 12 residues in the CDR3. Germline V gives CDR1 SQVTM, CDR2 ANQGSEA. CDR3 sequence reads: CSVPGRAETQYF. CDR3 nucleotides: TGCAGCGTCCCAGGGAGGGCAGAGACCCAGTACTTC. The whole variable domain, filled in from reference TRBV29-1 and TRBJ2-5, reads SAVISQKPSRDICQRGTSLTIQCQVDSQVTMMFWYRQQPGQSLTLIATANQGSEATYESGFVIDKFPISRPNLTFSTLTVSNMSPEDSSIYLCSVPGRAETQYFGPGTRLLVL.

With respect to this clonotype: One junction end disagrees with the germline gene, perhaps due to a read error. The chain has TRBV6-5 and TRBJ2-1, with 9 bases lining up with TRBD2. CDR1 MNHEY and CDR2 SVGAGI come from the germline V gene. The CDR3 consists of 16 residues. The CDR3 sequence: CASSYSVYSGRNERFF. The CDR3, as DNA: TGTGCCAGCAGTTACTCGGTGTATAGCGGGAGAAATGAGCGGTTCTTC.

This clonotype was found once. The J gene is TRBJ2-1, the V gene TRBV7-2; TRBD1 matches at 7 bases. J lost 5 bases, V lost 7 bases, and 8 bases had no gene match. The germline gives CDR1 SGHTA, CDR2 FQGNSA. The CDR3 spans 14 residues. The CDR3 loop reads CASTPRGGHNEQFF. The DNA for the CDR3 is TGTGCCAGCACCCCTCGAGGGGGCCACAATGAGCAGTTCTTC.

This clonotype was counted between two and nine times. One base away lies a much larger clone, so this may be a sequencing read error. Since the CDR3 does not end with the conserved phenylalanine or tryptophan, this likely comes from a read error. V gene TRBV5-1 combines with J gene TRBJ1-2; 9 bases agree with TRBD1. Looked up from germline, CDR1 is SGHRS and CDR2 is YFSETQ. V was pared by 2 bases and J by 4 bases, with 6 bases of the junction left unmatched. The CDR3 covers 15 residues. The CDR3 DNA reads as TGCGCCAGCAGCTTCGACGGGACAGGGACCTATGGCTACACCTCC. Amino acids: CASSFDGTGTYGYTS.

The rearrangement joins TRBV5-1 to TRBJ2-7; the match to TRBD2 covers 15 bases. With V trimmed by 4 bases and J by 7 bases, 6 bases remained unmatched. CDR1 and CDR2 (germline): SGHRS, YFSETQ. The CDR3 extends over 15 amino acids. CDR3 residues: CASSGGGLAGGEQYF. Written as DNA, the CDR3 is TGCGCCAGCAGCGGGGGGGGACTAGCGGGAGGTGAGCAGTACTTC.

The sample holds many counts of this clonotype. V usage is TRBV18 and J usage is TRBJ1-5; D is possibly TRBD1 (5 bases). CDR3 length: 14 residues. V was shortened by 5 bases and J by 3 bases, with 11 bases between the two germline ends. Germline assignment: CDR1 KGHSH and CDR2 LQKENI. The CDR3 loop reads CASSALGANQPQHF. The CDR3 DNA reads TGTGCCAGCTCAGCACTAGGGGCCAATCAGCCCCAGCATTTT.

At least ten counts were recorded for this clonotype. The chain carries TRBV5-1 and TRBJ2-7; 9 bases fit TRBD1. Germline values: CDR1 SGHRS, CDR2 YFSETQ. This CDR3 comprises 16 residues. V shed 2 bases, J shed 0 bases, and the junction held 6 bases outside the gene matches. The CDR3 DNA follows: TGCGCCAGCAGCTTACCTCCGGGACAGGGCTCCTACGAGCAGTACTTC. It is translated as CASSLPPGQGSYEQYF.

This clonotype was seen repeatedly, ten times or more. CDR3 sequence: CAWTRSGSYEQYF. The CDR3, as DNA: TGTGCCTGGACACGAAGCGGGAGCTACGAGCAGTACTTC. The J gene is TRBJ2-7, the V gene TRBV30; 8 bases map to TRBD2. Trimming at V came to 4 bases and at J to 3 bases, leaving 5 bases not matched to a gene. CDR3 length: 13 residues. CDR1 and CDR2 (germline): GTSNPN, SVGIG (reference sequence).

This clonotype came up a few times. The V gene is TRBV2, the J gene TRBJ2-1; maybe TRBD2 (6 bases). Trimming took off 6 bases at V and 0 bases at J, with 15 bases between the two ends. Germline V gives CDR1 SNHLY, CDR2 FYNNEI. CDR3 length: 16 residues. The CDR3 coding sequence is TGTGCCAGCAGGGCTTCGGTAGCGGACTCCTACAATGAGCAGTTCTTC. This sequence encodes CASRASVADSYNEQFF.

This clonotype was counted ten times or more. The rearrangement uses TRBV12-3 or TRBV12-4 and TRBJ1-5; D perhaps matches TRBD1 (5 bases). The CDR3 contains 14 residues. V lost 7 bases to trimming and J lost 7 bases, with 17 bases between them. The CDR3 sequence is CASTKSQGSQPQHF. The CDR3 DNA sequence: TGTGCCAGCACCAAATCTCAGGGTAGCCAGCCCCAGCATTTT.

This clonotype was counted a few times. Given the absence of the conserved phenylalanine or tryptophan at the CDR3 end, a read error is likely. V is TRBV28 and J is TRBJ2-7; 12 bases are a match to TRBD1. The CDR3 has 17 residues. Germline values: CDR1 MDHEN, CDR2 SYDVKM. V shed 0 bases and J 5 bases; nucleotides not matched to a gene: 8. In DNA form, the CDR3 reads TGTGCCAGCAGTTTATGGCCCGGGGACAGGGGGCAGGACGAGCAGTACCTC. Translated: CASSLWPGDRGQDEQYL.

This clonotype was observed at least ten times. The chain employs TRBV7-9 and TRBJ2-3; D is undetermined. There are 15 residues in the CDR3. Trimming removed 4 bases from V and 2 bases from J, with 13 bases in between. The germline V gene has CDR1 SEHNR and CDR2 FQNEAQ (reference sequence). The CDR3 DNA reads TGTGCCAGCAGCTCCTGGGAATATCACACAGATACGCAGTATTTT. It is translated as CASSSWEYHTDTQYF.

This clonotype was seen ten or more times. The rearrangement uses TRBV7-8 and TRBJ1-5; no reliable D call. The CDR3 totals 15 residues. The V end lost 0 bases, the J end lost 1 base, and 7 bases lay between the germline ends. The germline gives CDR1 SGHVS, CDR2 FQNEAQ. Here the CDR3 reads CASSLAEESNQPQHF. The CDR3 nucleotides read TGTGCCAGCAGCTTAGCCGAGGAAAGCAATCAGCCCCAGCATTTT.

This clonotype was picked up a small number of times. The gene calls are TRBV15 and TRBJ2-1; 12 bases agree with TRBD2. The germline gives CDR1 LNHNV, CDR2 YYDKDF (reference sequence). V was clipped by 0 bases and J by 8 bases; unmatched bases: 8. The CDR3 spans 17 residues. This CDR3 is CATSRDLTSGSSDEQFF. The CDR3 DNA is TGTGCCACCAGCAGAGATCTGACTAGCGGGAGTTCGGATGAGCAGTTCTTC.

This clonotype has only a few counts. J is TRBJ2-2 and V is TRBV7-2; the match to TRBD1 covers 8 bases. The CDR3 is 17 amino acids. Germline loops: CDR1 SGHTA, CDR2 FQGNSA. V shed 5 bases and J 3 bases; nucleotides not matched to a gene: 11. CDR3 in DNA: TGTGCCAGCAGCCGACCTCCGGGACAGGCACACACCGGGGAGCTGTTTTTT. Amino acids: CASSRPPGQAHTGELFF.

This chain connects TRBV19 to TRBJ2-7; 9 nucleotides agree with TRBD2. Germline-derived CDR1 and CDR2 are LNHDA and SQIVND (reference sequence). V dropped 3 bases and J dropped 2; count of bases not matched to a gene: 8. This CDR3 has 16 amino acids. CDR3 in amino acids: CASSISSSGGTYEQYF. For the CDR3, the DNA is TGTGCCAGTAGTATCAGTTCCAGCGGGGGGACCTACGAGCAGTACTTC.

This clonotype was picked up many times. The V and J genes are TRBV28 and TRBJ2-1, with TRBD1 identical over 8 bases. The CDR3 sequence is 15 residues long. Trimming cost V 5 bases and J 9 bases; bases outside gene matches: 12. Per the germline V gene, CDR1 is MDHEN and CDR2 is SYDVKM. The DNA of the CDR3 is TGTGCCAGCAGTGTACCGGGACAGGCCCGGCCTGAGCAGTTCTTC. Its translation: CASSVPGQARPEQFF.

Ten or more counts support this clonotype. The chain is built from TRBV11-2 and TRBJ2-5, with D unclear. Germline V gives CDR1 SGHAT, CDR2 FQNNGV. Deletions cut 5 bases from V and 4 bases from J, with 17 bases between. This CDR3 has 15 residues. The CDR3 spells CASSPASLGSETQYF. CDR3 in DNA: TGTGCCAGCAGCCCAGCTTCTTTGGGGTCAGAGACCCAGTACTTC.